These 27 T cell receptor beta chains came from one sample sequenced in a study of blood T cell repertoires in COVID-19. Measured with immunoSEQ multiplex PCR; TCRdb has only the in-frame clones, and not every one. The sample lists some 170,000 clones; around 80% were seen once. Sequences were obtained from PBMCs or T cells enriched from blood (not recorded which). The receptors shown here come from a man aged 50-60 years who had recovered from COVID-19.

The CDR3 region has the DNA TGTGCCAGTAGACGAACCCGGGACAGGAGTTATGGCTACACCTTC. Protein: CASRRTRDRSYGYTF. The chain carries TRBV19 and TRBJ1-2, with 8 positions matching TRBD1. After removal of 6 bases from V and 5 bases from J, the junction contained 11 bases not matched to a gene. The CDR3 loop spans 15 amino acids. The V gene's germline CDR1 is LNHDA and CDR2 SQIVND (reference sequence).

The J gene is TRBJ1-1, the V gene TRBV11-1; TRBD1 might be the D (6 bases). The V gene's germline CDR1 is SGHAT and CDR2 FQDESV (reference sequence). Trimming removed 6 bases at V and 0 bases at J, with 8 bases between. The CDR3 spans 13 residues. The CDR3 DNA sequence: TGTGCCAGCAGTGGGACATTGAACACTGAAGCTTTCTTT. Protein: CASSGTLNTEAFF.

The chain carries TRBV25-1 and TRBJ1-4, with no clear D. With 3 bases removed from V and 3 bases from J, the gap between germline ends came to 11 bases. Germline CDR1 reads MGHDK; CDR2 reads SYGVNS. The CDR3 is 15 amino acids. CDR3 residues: CASSDRYSPNEKLFF. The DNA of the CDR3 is TGTGCCAGCAGTGATCGGTACAGTCCTAATGAAAAACTGTTTTTT.

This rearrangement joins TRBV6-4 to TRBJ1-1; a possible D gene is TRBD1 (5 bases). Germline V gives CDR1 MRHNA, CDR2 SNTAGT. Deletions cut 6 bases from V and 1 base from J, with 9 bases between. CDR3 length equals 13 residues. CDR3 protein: CASSTDRNTEAFF. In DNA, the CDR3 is TGTGCCAGCAGCACCGACAGGAACACTGAAGCTTTCTTT.

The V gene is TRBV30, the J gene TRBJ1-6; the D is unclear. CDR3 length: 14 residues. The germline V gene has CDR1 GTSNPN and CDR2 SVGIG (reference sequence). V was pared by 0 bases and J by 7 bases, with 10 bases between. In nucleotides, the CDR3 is TGTGCCTGGAGTGTACTTGTAGCAAATTCACCCCTCCACTTT. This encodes CAWSVLVANSPLHF.

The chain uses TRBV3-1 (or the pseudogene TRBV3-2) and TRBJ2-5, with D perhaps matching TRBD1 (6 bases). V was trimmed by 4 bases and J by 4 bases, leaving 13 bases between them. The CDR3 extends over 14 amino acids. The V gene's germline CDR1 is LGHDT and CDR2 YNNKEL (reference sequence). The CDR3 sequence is CASSLVKGGETQYF. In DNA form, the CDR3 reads TGTGCCAGCAGCCTCGTGAAAGGGGGAGAGACCCAGTACTTC.

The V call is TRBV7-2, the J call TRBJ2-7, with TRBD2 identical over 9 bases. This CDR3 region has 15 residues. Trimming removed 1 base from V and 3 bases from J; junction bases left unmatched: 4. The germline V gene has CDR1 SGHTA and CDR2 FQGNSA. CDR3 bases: TGTGCCAGCAGCTTAGAAGGGACTAGCTTCTACGAGCAGTACTTC. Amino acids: CASSLEGTSFYEQYF.

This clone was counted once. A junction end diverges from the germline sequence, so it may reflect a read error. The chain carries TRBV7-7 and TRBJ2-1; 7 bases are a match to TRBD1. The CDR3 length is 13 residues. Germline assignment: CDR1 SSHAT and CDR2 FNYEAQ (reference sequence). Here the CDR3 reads CASSLRQGNEQFF. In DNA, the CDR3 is TGTGCTAGCAGCTTGAGACAGGGCAATGAGCAGTTCTTC.

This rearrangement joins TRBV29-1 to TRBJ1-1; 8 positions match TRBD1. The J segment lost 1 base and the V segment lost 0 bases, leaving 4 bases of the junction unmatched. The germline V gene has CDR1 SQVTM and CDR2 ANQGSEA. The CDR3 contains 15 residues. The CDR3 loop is CSVEDGQGANTEAFF. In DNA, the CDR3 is TGCAGCGTTGAAGATGGACAGGGCGCGAACACTGAAGCTTTCTTT.

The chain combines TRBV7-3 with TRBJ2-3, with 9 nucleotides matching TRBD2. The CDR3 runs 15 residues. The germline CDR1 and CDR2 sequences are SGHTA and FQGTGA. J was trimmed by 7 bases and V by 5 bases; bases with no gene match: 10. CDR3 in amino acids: CASSPAGGRGYTQYF. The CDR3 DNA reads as TGTGCCAGCAGCCCCGCGGGGGGGCGGGGATATACGCAGTATTTT.

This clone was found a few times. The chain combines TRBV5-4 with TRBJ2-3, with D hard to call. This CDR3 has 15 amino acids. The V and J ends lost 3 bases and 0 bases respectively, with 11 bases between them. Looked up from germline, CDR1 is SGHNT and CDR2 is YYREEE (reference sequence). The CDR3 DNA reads TGTGCCAGCAGCTCCCCCAGACTTAGCACAGATACGCAGTATTTT. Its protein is CASSSPRLSTDTQYF.

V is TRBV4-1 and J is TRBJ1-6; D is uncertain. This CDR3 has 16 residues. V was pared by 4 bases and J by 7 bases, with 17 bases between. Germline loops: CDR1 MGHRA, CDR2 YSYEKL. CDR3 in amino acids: CASSPGGGLGNSPLHF. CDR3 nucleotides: TGCGCCAGCAGCCCGGGTGGCGGGCTAGGGAATTCACCCCTCCACTTT.

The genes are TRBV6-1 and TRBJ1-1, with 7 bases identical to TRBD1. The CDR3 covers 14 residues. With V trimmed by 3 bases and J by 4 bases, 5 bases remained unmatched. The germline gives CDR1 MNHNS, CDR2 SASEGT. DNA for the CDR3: TGTGCCAGCAGTGAGCCGACAGGGATCACTGAAGCTTTCTTT. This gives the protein CASSEPTGITEAFF.

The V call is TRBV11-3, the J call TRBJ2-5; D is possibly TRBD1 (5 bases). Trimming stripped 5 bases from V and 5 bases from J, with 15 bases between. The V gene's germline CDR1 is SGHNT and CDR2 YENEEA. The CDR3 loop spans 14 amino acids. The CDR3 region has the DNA TGTGCCAGCAGCAACCCCAGGGTGGAGGAGACCCAGTACTTC. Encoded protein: CASSNPRVEETQYF.

In DNA, the CDR3 is TGTGCCTGGAGTGGGTTGCCCGGGACAGCAAATCAGCCCCAGCATTTT. Its translation is CAWSGLPGTANQPQHF. The J gene is TRBJ1-5, the V gene TRBV30; 7 bases fit TRBD1. V shed 1 base, J shed 4 bases, and the junction held 10 bases outside the gene matches. The germline V gene encodes CDR1 GTSNPN and CDR2 SVGIG (reference sequence). This CDR3 has 16 residues. Full variable domain (missing parts from reference TRBV30 and TRBJ1-5): SQTIHQWPATLVQPVGSPLSLECTVEGTSNPNLYWYRQAAGRGLQLLFYSVGIGQISSEVPQNLSASRPQDRQFILSSKKLLLSDSGFYLCAWSGLPGTANQPQHFGDGTRLSIL.

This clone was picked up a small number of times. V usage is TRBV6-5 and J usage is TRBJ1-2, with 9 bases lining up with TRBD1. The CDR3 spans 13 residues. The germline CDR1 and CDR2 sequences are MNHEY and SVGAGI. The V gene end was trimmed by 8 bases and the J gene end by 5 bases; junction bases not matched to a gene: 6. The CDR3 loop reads CASRLGQGYGYTF. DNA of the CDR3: TGTGCCAGCCGACTTGGACAGGGGTATGGCTACACCTTC.

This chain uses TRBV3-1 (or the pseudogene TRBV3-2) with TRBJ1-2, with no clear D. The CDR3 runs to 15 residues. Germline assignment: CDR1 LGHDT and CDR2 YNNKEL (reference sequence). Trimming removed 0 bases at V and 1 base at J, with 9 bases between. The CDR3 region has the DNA TGTGCCAGCAGCCAAGAAGGGAGAATTAACTATGGCTACACCTTC. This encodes CASSQEGRINYGYTF.

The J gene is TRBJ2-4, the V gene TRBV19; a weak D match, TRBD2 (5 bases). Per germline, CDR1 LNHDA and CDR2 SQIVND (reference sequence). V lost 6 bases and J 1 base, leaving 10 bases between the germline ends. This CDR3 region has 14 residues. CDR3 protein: CASRPPGAKNIQYF. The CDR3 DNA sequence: TGTGCCAGTAGGCCCCCGGGGGCCAAAAACATTCAGTACTTC.

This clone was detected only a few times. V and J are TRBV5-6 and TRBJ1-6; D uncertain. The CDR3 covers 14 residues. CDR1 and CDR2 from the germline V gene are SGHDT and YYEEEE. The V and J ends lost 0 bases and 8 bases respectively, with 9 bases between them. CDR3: CASSLGKRDSPLHF. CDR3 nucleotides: TGTGCCAGCAGCTTGGGGAAGCGCGATTCACCCCTCCACTTT. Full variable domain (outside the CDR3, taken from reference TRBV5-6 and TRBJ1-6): DAGVTQSPTHLIKTRGQQVTLRCSPKSGHDTVSWYQQALGQGPQFIFQYYEEEERQRGNFPDRFSGHQFPNYSSELNVNALLLGDSALYLCASSLGKRDSPLHFGNGTRLTVT.

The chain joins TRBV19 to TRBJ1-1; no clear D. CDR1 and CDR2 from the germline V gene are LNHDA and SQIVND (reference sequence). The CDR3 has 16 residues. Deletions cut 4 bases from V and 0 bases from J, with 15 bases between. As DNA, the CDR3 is TGTGCCAGTAGTAGGGTCGGGGAAAGAATGAACACTGAAGCTTTCTTT. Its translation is CASSRVGERMNTEAFF.

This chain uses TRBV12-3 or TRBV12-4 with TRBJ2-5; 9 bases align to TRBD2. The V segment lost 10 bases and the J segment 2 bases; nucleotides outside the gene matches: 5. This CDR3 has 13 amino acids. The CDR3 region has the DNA TGTGCCATACGACTAGCGGATCAAGAGACCCAGTACTTC. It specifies CAIRLADQETQYF.

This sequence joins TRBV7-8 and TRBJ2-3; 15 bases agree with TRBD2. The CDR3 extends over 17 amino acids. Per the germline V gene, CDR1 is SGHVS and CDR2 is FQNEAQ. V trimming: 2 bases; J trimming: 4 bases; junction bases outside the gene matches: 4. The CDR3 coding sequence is TGTGCCAGCAGCTTAAGGACTAGCGGGGGGGCGGCAGATACGCAGTATTTT. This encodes CASSLRTSGGAADTQYF.

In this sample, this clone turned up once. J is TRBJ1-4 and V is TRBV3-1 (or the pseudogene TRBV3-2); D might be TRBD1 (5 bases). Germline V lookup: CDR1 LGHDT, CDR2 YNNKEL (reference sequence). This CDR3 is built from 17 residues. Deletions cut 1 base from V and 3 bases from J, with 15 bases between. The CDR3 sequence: CASSQAPGGESNEKLFF. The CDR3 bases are TGTGCCAGCAGCCAAGCCCCCGGGGGGGAATCTAATGAAAAACTGTTTTTT.

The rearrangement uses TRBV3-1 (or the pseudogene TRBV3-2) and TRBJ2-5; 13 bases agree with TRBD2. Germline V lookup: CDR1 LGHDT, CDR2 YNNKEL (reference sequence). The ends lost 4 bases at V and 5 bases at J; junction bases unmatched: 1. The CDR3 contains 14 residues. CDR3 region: CASSRTSGGETQYF. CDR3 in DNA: TGTGCCAGCAGCCGGACTAGCGGGGGCGAGACCCAGTACTTC.

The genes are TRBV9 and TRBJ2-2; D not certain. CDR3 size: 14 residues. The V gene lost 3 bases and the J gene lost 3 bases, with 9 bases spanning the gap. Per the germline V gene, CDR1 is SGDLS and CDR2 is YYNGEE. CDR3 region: CASSARSYTGELFF. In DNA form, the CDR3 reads TGTGCCAGCAGCGCTCGCAGTTACACCGGGGAGCTGTTTTTT. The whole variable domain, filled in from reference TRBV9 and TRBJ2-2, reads DSGVTQTPKHLITATGQRVTLRCSPRSGDLSVYWYQQSLDQGLQFLIQYYNGEERAKGNILERFSAQQFPDLHSELNLSSLELGDSALYFCASSARSYTGELFFGEGSRLTVL.

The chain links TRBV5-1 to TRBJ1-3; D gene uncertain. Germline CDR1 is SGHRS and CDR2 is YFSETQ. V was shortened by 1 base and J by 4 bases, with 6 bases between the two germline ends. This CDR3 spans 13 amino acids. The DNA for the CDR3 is TGCGCCAGCAGCTTGTCAGAAGGAAACACCATATATTTT. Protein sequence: CASSLSEGNTIYF.

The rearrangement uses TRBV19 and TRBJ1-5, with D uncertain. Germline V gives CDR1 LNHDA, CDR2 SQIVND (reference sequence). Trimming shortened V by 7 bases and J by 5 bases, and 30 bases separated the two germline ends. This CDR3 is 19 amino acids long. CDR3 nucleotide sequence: TGTGCCAGTACCGGTCGGGTGGGTGAAGGAATAAGAGGGCATCAGCCCCAGCATTTT. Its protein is CASTGRVGEGIRGHQPQHF.